This entry lists 25 T cell receptor beta chains sequenced from one sample in a study of a mutant IDH1 vaccine in newly diagnosed glioma. Noted time point: baseline, week 1 (first vaccination visit). Documented treatment: pre-vaccination baseline after standard-of-care therapy. This table comes from immunoSEQ multiplex PCR, and its TCRdb copy is limited to in-frame clones, with some not included. This sample has about 88,000 clones, with 82% found just once. The material sequenced was PBMCs, taken from a glioma patient treated with radiotherapy, temozolomide or both. The receptors shown here come from a middle-aged man with glioma. Some clones in this sample may be carry-over from other donors' samples.

The J gene is TRBJ2-3, the V gene TRBV18; D is uncertain. The V end lost 3 bases, the J end lost 0 bases, and 7 bases lay between the germline ends. The CDR3 is made up of 14 amino acids. CDR1 and CDR2 from the germline V gene are KGHSH and LQKENI. CDR3 coding DNA: TGTGCCAGCTCACCCCAGGCAAGCACAGATACGCAGTATTTT. It yields the protein CASSPQASTDTQYF.

The chain employs TRBV2 and TRBJ1-2, with 9 bases identical to TRBD1. The germline V gene encodes CDR1 SNHLY and CDR2 FYNNEI. V shed 8 bases, J shed 5 bases, and the junction held 9 bases outside the gene matches. CDR3 length: 14 residues. The chain's CDR3 is CASDGTGPPYGYTF. In DNA form, the CDR3 reads TGTGCCAGCGATGGGACAGGGCCTCCTTATGGCTACACCTTC.

The chain employs TRBV30 and TRBJ1-5; D remains ambiguous. Trimming stripped 5 bases from V and 7 bases from J, with 12 bases between. The CDR3 has 12 amino acids. Germline V lookup: CDR1 GTSNPN, CDR2 SVGIG (reference sequence). The CDR3 sequence: CAWSREYQPQHF. The CDR3, as DNA: TGTGCCTGGTCTAGGGAGTACCAGCCCCAGCATTTT.

The chain couples TRBV6-6 to TRBJ2-7, with D maybe TRBD2 (5 bases). V lost 5 bases and J 2 bases, leaving 13 bases between the germline ends. The CDR3 consists of 14 residues. Germline lookup yields CDR1 MNHNY and CDR2 SVGAGI (reference sequence). For the CDR3, the DNA is TGTGCCAGCAGTCCCCGAGGGTTGCCCTACGAGCAGTACTTC. Its translation is CASSPRGLPYEQYF.

This chain connects TRBV30 to TRBJ1-6; D unresolved. The CDR3 has 14 residues. Germline CDR1 and CDR2: GTSNPN and SVGIG (reference sequence). V was shortened by 0 bases and J by 1 base, with 4 bases between the two germline ends. DNA for the CDR3: TGTGCCTGGAGTGTGACGTCCTATAATTCACCCCTCCACTTT. This codes for CAWSVTSYNSPLHF. Full variable domain (remainder filled in from reference TRBV30 and TRBJ1-6): SQTIHQWPATLVQPVGSPLSLECTVEGTSNPNLYWYRQAAGRGLQLLFYSVGIGQISSEVPQNLSASRPQDRQFILSSKKLLLSDSGFYLCAWSVTSYNSPLHFGNGTRLTVT.

The chain has TRBV15 and TRBJ1-3; 11 bases match TRBD1. The trim removed 1 base at V and 4 bases at J, leaving 3 bases unmatched. The CDR3 runs to 16 residues. Per germline, CDR1 LNHNV and CDR2 YYDKDF (reference sequence). The CDR3 here is CATSRVGQGAGNTIYF. CDR3 coding DNA: TGTGCCACCAGCAGAGTTGGACAGGGGGCAGGAAACACCATATATTTT.

The J gene is TRBJ2-2, the V gene TRBV19; possibly TRBD2 for D (7 bases). Trimming removed 6 bases at V and 4 bases at J, with 21 bases between. The V gene's germline CDR1 is LNHDA and CDR2 SQIVND (reference sequence). The CDR3 extends over 17 amino acids. The CDR3 coding sequence is TGTGCCAGTAGCGGTGGGGGGGGCGCGAGGAGCACCGGGGAGCTGTTTTTT. Translation gives CASSGGGGARSTGELFF.

The rearrangement joins TRBV7-9 to TRBJ2-2, with D perhaps assigned TRBD1 or TRBD2 (5 bases each). This CDR3 region has 15 residues. V dropped 4 bases and J dropped 2 bases, with 11 bases sitting between them. Per the germline V gene, CDR1 is SEHNR and CDR2 is FQNEAQ (reference sequence). The CDR3 here is CASSYYGANTGELFF. CDR3 in DNA: TGTGCCAGCAGCTATTACGGGGCTAACACCGGGGAGCTGTTTTTT.

The V gene is TRBV4-2, the J gene TRBJ2-2; 7 bases agree with TRBD2. The CDR3 contains 17 residues. The V and J ends lost 1 base and 0 bases, in that order; junction bases with no gene match: 5. Germline V gene data show CDR1 as LGHNA and CDR2 as YNFKEQ. The CDR3 is CASSQAFGTTNTGELFF. CDR3 in DNA: TGTGCCAGCAGCCAAGCGTTTGGGACTACGAACACCGGGGAGCTGTTTTTT.

This clone showed up just a few times. The gene calls are TRBV15 and TRBJ1-1; D possibly corresponds to TRBD1 (5 bases). Trimming stripped 0 bases from V and 8 bases from J, with 16 bases between. This CDR3 spans 15 amino acids. CDR1 and CDR2 (germline): LNHNV, YYDKDF (reference sequence). The CDR3: CATSRDPRAGTEAFF. CDR3 coding DNA: TGTGCCACCAGCAGAGATCCCAGGGCAGGGACCGAAGCTTTCTTT.

The rearrangement joins TRBV19 to TRBJ1-2, with no clear D. There are 17 residues in the CDR3. The germline V and J ends were trimmed by 5 bases and 8 bases, with 27 bases remaining between them. Germline CDR1 reads LNHDA; CDR2 reads SQIVND (reference sequence). CDR3 sequence (DNA): TGTGCCAGTAGTGTTAGCCGGTCCACTGAGTGGCGGCGGGGCTACACCTTC. Amino acids: CASSVSRSTEWRRGYTF.

V gene TRBV5-6 combines with J gene TRBJ1-5, with D tentatively TRBD1 (5 bases). CDR1 is SGHDT and CDR2 is YYEEEE in the germline V gene. This CDR3 is 15 amino acids long. V lost 3 bases and J 4 bases, leaving 14 bases between the germline ends. CDR3 amino acids: CASSYGGGFNQPQHF. The CDR3 region has the DNA TGTGCCAGCAGCTATGGGGGGGGATTTAATCAGCCCCAGCATTTT.

The V call is TRBV27, the J call TRBJ2-1; D may be TRBD2 (6 bases). The V gene lost 3 bases and the J gene lost 7 bases, with 10 bases spanning the gap. CDR1 MNHEY and CDR2 SMNVEV come from the germline V gene (reference sequence). CDR3 length: 13 residues. The CDR3 DNA follows: TGTGCCAGCAGTTTCGGGGCGGGGAATGAGCAGTTCTTC. This encodes CASSFGAGNEQFF.

This chain uses TRBV9 with TRBJ1-2; 9 bases fit TRBD1. This CDR3 is built from 14 residues. The germline V gene encodes CDR1 SGDLS and CDR2 YYNGEE. Trimming took 3 bases from V and 10 from J; bases not matched to a gene: 10. CDR3 amino acids: CASSAGQGGFVYTF. Here the CDR3 DNA reads TGTGCCAGCAGCGCGGGACAGGGAGGATTCGTCTACACCTTC.

This chain joins TRBV6-1 and TRBJ1-1; TRBD1 might be the D (6 bases). The CDR3 covers 14 residues. Germline CDR1 reads MNHNS; CDR2 reads SASEGT. V lost 2 bases to trimming and J lost 8 bases, with 15 bases between them. The CDR3 DNA reads as TGTGCCAGCAGTGAAAGAAAGGGGGGTTACGAAGCTTTCTTT. This codes for CASSERKGGYEAFF.

This clone was detected only a few times. The J gene is TRBJ1-1, the V gene TRBV29-1, with D hard to call. The CDR3 runs 14 residues. Germline CDR1 SQVTM, CDR2 ANQGSEA. Trimming shortened V by 7 bases and J by 2 bases, and 17 bases separated the two germline ends. The CDR3 nucleotides are TGCAGCGGGACTTATAGGAAGGCTAACACTGAAGCTTTCTTT. This translates into CSGTYRKANTEAFF.

J is TRBJ1-5 and V is TRBV2; a possible D gene is TRBD1 (6 bases). The V gene's germline CDR1 is SNHLY and CDR2 FYNNEI. CDR3 length: 13 amino acids. V dropped 5 bases and J dropped 6 bases, with 11 bases sitting between them. CDR3 bases: TGTGCCAGCAGTCGAACAGGGAGTCAGCCCCAGCATTTT. Protein sequence: CASSRTGSQPQHF.

The V and J genes are TRBV9 and TRBJ1-2; D uncertain. The CDR3 is 14 residues long. Germline loops: CDR1 SGDLS, CDR2 YYNGEE. V shed 3 bases and J shed 8 bases, with 17 bases lying between them. This CDR3 reads CASSAGSVVGGYTF. The DNA for the CDR3 is TGTGCCAGCAGCGCCGGGTCGGTGGTGGGAGGCTACACCTTC.

The chain uses TRBV2 and TRBJ2-3, with D maybe TRBD2 (5 bases). The CDR3 is made up of 16 amino acids. Germline V CDR1 and CDR2: SNHLY, FYNNEI. Between the trimmed V and J ends, which lost 7 bases and 0 bases, there was a span of 17 bases. CDR3 sequence (DNA): TGTGCCAGCATAGCGCGAGAAACTCTTAGCACAGATACGCAGTATTTT. This encodes CASIARETLSTDTQYF.

There are a few counts of this clone. CDR3 residues: CASSSGGSGANVLTF. The DNA for the CDR3 is TGTGCCAGCAGTTCAGGGGGCTCTGGGGCCAACGTCCTGACTTTC. This chain joins TRBV27 and TRBJ2-6; 7 nucleotides match TRBD1. Losses at the gene ends were 4 bases for V and 0 bases for J; bases not matched to a gene: 0. The CDR3 runs 15 residues. Germline loops: CDR1 MNHEY, CDR2 SMNVEV (reference sequence).

CDR3 in amino acids: CASSTGLSTDTQYF. CDR3 sequence (DNA): TGTGCCAGCAGCACGGGACTTTCCACAGATACGCAGTATTTT. This chain links TRBV7-2 with TRBJ2-3, with D possibly being TRBD2 (6 bases). V was clipped by 5 bases and J by 2 bases, with 11 bases between them. Germline V gene data show CDR1 as SGHTA and CDR2 as FQGNSA. The CDR3 length is 14 residues.

CDR3 region: CAISQDRGTEAFF. CDR3 coding DNA: TGTGCCATCAGTCAAGACAGGGGCACTGAAGCTTTCTTT. This chain uses TRBV10-3 with TRBJ1-1; 8 bases are shared with TRBD1. Trimming at V came to 5 bases and at J to 4 bases, leaving 3 bases not matched to a gene. CDR3 length: 13 amino acids. The germline V gene encodes CDR1 ENHRY and CDR2 SYGVKD.

The V call is TRBV19, the J call TRBJ1-2, with D hard to call. The V end was cut by 5 bases, the J end by 1 base, with 5 bases between. The CDR3 extends over 12 amino acids. Germline loops: CDR1 LNHDA, CDR2 SQIVND (reference sequence). The chain's CDR3 is CASSPGNYGYTF. CDR3 DNA sequence: TGTGCCAGTAGTCCGGGTAACTATGGCTACACCTTC.

This sequence joins TRBV4-2 and TRBJ2-1; 10 nucleotides match TRBD2. J gave up 6 bases and V 0 bases, and 11 bases lay outside the gene matches. Germline assignment: CDR1 LGHNA and CDR2 YNFKEQ. CDR3 length: 18 amino acids. CDR3 protein: CASSQDLRGLAVRNEQFF. The CDR3 region has the DNA TGTGCCAGCAGCCAAGATCTCAGAGGACTAGCGGTACGCAATGAGCAGTTCTTC.

CDR3 nucleotide sequence: TGTGCCAGCAGTTACCCCAGCGATAGCAATCAGCCCCAGCATTTT. Encoded protein: CASSYPSDSNQPQHF. The chain uses TRBV6-6 and TRBJ1-5; D remains ambiguous. The CDR3 spans 15 residues. Germline V CDR1 and CDR2: MNHNY, SVGAGI (reference sequence). Trimming removed 2 bases at V and 0 bases at J, with 8 bases between.